This T cell receptor (beta chain) derives from a study of blood T cell repertoires in COVID-19. Measured with immunoSEQ multiplex PCR; TCRdb has only the in-frame clones, and not every one. The table lists 70,000 to 90,000 clones, approximately 74% of them singletons. CDR1 and CDR2 from the germline V gene are LGHNA and YNFKEQ. V shed 3 bases, J shed 2 bases, and the junction held 5 bases outside the gene matches. CDR3 length: 16 residues. This TCR was sampled from a human donor with acute or convalescent COVID-19. The donor label of this sample is uncertain. The rearrangement links TRBV4-2 to TRBJ2-5, with 11 bases fitting TRBD2. Sequencing was performed on peripheral blood. This CDR3 is CASSQGTSGGQETQYF. The CDR3 bases are TGTGCCAGCAGCCAGGGGACTAGCGGAGGGCAAGAGACCCAGTACTTC.